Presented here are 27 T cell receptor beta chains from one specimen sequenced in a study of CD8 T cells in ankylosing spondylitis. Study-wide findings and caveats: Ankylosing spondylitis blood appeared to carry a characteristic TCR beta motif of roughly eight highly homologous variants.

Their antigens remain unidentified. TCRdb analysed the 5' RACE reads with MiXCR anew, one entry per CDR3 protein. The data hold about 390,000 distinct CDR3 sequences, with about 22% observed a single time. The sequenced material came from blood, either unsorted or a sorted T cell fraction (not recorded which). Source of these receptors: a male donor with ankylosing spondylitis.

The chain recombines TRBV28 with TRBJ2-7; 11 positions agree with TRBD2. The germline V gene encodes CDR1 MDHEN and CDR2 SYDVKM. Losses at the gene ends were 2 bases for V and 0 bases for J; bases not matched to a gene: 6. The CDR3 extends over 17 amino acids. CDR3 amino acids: CASSLPPGLAASYEQYF. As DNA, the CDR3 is TGTGCCAGCAGTTTACCCCCGGGACTAGCGGCCTCCTACGAGCAGTACTTC.

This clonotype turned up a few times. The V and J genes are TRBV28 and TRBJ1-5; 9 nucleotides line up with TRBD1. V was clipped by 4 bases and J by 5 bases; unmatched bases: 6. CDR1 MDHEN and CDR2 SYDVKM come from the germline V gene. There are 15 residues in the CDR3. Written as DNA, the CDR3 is TGTGCCAGCAGTTCAGAGACAGGGGGGCATCAGCCCCAGCATTTT. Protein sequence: CASSSETGGHQPQHF.

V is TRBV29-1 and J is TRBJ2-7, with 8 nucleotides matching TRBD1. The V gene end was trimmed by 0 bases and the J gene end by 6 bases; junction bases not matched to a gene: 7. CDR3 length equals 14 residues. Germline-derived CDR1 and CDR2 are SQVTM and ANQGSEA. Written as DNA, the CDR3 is TGCAGCGTTGAAGATCAGGCAGGGGGCTCCGAGCAGTACTTC. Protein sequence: CSVEDQAGGSEQYF.

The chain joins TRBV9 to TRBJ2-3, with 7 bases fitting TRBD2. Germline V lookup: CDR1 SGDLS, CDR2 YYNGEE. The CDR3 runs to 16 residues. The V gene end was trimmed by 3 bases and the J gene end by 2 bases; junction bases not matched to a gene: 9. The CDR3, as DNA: TGTGCCAGCAGCGGACCCCGGGCGGGAGCCACAGATACGCAGTATTTT. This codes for CASSGPRAGATDTQYF.

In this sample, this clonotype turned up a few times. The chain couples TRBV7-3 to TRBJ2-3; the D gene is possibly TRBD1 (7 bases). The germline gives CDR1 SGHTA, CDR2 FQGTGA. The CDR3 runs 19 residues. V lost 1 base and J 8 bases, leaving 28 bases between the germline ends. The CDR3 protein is CASSLIAGGQPTRRGTQYF. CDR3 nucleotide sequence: TGTGCCAGCAGCTTAATCGCCGGGGGACAGCCCACCCGCAGGGGTACGCAGTATTTT. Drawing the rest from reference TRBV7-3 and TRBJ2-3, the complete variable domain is GAGVSQTPSNKVTEKGKYVELRCDPISGHTALYWYRQSLGQGPEFLIYFQGTGAADDSGLPNDRFFAVRPEGSVSTLKIQRTERGDSAVYLCASSLIAGGQPTRRGTQYFGPGTRLTVL.

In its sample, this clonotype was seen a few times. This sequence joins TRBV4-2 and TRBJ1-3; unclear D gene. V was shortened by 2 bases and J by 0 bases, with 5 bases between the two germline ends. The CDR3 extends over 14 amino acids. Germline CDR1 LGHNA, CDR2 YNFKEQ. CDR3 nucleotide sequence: TGTGCCAGCAGCCAACGCCGCTCTGGAAACACCATATATTTT. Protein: CASSQRRSGNTIYF.

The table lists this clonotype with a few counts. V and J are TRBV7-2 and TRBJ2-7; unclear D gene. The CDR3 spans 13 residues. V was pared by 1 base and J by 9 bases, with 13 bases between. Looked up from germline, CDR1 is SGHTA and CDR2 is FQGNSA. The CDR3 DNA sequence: TGTGCCAGCAGCTTAGTGGTCCGAGACGGGCAGTACTTC. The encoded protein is CASSLVVRDGQYF.

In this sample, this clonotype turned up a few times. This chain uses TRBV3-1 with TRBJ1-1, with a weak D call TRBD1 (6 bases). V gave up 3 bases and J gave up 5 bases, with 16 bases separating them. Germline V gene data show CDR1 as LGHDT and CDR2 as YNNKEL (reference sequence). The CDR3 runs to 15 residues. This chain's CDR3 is CASSQRGAERTEAFF. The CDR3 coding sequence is TGTGCCAGCAGCCAGAGGGGGGCAGAAAGGACTGAAGCTTTCTTT.

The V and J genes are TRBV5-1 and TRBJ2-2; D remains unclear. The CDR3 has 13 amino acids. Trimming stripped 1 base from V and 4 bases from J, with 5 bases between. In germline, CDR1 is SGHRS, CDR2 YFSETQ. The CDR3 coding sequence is TGCGCCAGCAGCTTGATTTTCACCGGGGAGCTGTTTTTT. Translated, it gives CASSLIFTGELFF.

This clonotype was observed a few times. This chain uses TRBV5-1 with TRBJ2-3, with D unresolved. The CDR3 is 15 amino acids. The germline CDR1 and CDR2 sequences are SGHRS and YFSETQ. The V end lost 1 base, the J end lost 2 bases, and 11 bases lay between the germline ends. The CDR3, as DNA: TGCGCCAGCAGCTTGAACGGCGTGCCCACAGATACGCAGTATTTT. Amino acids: CASSLNGVPTDTQYF.

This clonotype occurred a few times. CDR3 coding DNA: TGTGCCAGCAGCTTCAGTTGGGGACACGGGATCCCCGGGGAGCTGTTTTTT. Its protein product is CASSFSWGHGIPGELFF. This sequence joins TRBV7-2 and TRBJ2-2, with D perhaps TRBD1 (6 bases). V gave up 3 bases and J gave up 6 bases, with 20 bases separating them. Germline CDR1 SGHTA, CDR2 FQGNSA. The CDR3 runs to 17 residues.

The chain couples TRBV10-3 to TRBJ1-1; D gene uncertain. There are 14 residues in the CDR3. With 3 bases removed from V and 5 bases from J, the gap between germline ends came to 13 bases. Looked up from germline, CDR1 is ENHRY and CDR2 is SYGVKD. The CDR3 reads CAISEMEGRTEAFF. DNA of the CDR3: TGTGCCATCAGTGAAATGGAGGGTAGGACTGAAGCTTTCTTT.

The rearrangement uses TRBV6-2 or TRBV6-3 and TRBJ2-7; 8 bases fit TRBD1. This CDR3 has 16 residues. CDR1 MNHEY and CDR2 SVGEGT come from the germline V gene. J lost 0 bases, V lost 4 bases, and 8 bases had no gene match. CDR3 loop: CASSSPQGATSYEQYF. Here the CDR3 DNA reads TGTGCCAGCAGTTCCCCTCAGGGGGCGACCTCCTACGAGCAGTACTTC.

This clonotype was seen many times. The CDR3, as DNA: TGCAGCGTTGCAACGACAGCGGCTCGCAATGAGCAGTTCTTC. Residues: CSVATTAARNEQFF. V and J are TRBV29-1 and TRBJ2-1; D tentatively fits TRBD1 or TRBD2 (5 bases each). Trimming took 4 bases from V and 6 from J, leaving 16 bases between them. There are 14 residues in the CDR3. Germline V CDR1 and CDR2: SQVTM, ANQGSEA.

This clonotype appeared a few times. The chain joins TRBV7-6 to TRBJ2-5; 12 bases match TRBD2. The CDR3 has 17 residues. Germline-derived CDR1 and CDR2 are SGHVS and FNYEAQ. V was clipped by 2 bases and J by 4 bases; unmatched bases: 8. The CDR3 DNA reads TGTGCCAGCAGCTTACAGACTAGCGGGAGTGTCGGAGAGACCCAGTACTTC. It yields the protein CASSLQTSGSVGETQYF. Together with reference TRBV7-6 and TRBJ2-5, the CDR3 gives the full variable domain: GAGVSQSPRYKVTKRGQDVALRCDPISGHVSLYWYRQALGQGPEFLTYFNYEAQQDKSGLPNDRFSAERPEGSISTLTIQRTEQRDSAMYRCASSLQTSGSVGETQYFGPGTRLLVL.

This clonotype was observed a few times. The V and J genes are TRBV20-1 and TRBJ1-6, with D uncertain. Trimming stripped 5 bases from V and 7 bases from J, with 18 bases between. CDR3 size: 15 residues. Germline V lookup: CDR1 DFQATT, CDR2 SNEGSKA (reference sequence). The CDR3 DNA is TGCAGTGCTTTCCACGGACCCATGACGAATTCACCCCTCCACTTT. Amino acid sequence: CSAFHGPMTNSPLHF.

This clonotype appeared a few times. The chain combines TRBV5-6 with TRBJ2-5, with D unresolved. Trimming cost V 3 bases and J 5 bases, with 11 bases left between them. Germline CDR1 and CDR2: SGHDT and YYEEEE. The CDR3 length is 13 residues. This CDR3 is CASSYPPGETQYF. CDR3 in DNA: TGTGCCAGCAGCTACCCCCCCGGGGAGACCCAGTACTTC.

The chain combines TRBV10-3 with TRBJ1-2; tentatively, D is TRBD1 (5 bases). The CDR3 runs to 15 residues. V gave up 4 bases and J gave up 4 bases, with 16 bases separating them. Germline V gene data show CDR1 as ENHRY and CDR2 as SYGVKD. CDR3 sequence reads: CAISAVTQGSYGYTF. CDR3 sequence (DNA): TGTGCCATCAGTGCCGTTACCCAGGGTAGCTATGGCTACACCTTC.

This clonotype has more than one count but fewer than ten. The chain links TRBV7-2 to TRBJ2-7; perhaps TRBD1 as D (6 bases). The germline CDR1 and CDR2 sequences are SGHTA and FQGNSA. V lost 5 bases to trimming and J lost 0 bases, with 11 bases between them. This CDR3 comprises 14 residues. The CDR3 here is CASSGWDNSYEQYF. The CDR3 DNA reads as TGTGCCAGCAGCGGGTGGGACAACTCCTACGAGCAGTACTTC.

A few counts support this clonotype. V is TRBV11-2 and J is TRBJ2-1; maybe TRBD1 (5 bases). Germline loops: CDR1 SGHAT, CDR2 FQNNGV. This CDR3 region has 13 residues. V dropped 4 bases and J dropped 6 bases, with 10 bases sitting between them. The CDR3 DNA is TGTGCCAGCAGCTCAGGGCTACCCAATGAGCAGTTCTTC. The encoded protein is CASSSGLPNEQFF.

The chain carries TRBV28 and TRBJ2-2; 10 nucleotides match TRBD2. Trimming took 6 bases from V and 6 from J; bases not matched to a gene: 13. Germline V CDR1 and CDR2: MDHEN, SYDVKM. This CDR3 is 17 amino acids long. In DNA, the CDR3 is TGTGCCAGCAGCCCCCCCAGCGGGAGGGCCGAGGCCGGGGAGCTGTTTTTT. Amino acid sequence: CASSPPSGRAEAGELFF.

CDR3 region: CASRYNLGPGSNEQFF. CDR3 nucleotide sequence: TGTGCCAGCAGGTATAACCTTGGACCAGGCTCCAATGAGCAGTTCTTC. The chain joins TRBV7-9 to TRBJ2-1; D is unclear. Germline CDR1 is SEHNR and CDR2 is FQNEAQ (reference sequence). The germline V and J ends were trimmed by 6 bases and 6 bases, with 21 bases remaining between them. The CDR3 consists of 16 residues. Variable domain in full (rest from reference TRBV7-9 and TRBJ2-1): DTGVSQNPRHKITKRGQNVTFRCDPISEHNRLYWYRQTLGQGPEFLTYFQNEAQLEKSRLLSDRFSAERPKGSFSTLEIQRTEQGDSAMYLCASRYNLGPGSNEQFFGPGTRLTVL.

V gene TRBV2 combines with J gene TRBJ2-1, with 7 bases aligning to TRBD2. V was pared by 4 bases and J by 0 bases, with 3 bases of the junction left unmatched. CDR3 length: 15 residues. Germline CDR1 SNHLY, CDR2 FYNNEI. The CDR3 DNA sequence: TGTGCCAGCAGTGGGGGGGGAAGCTCCTACAATGAGCAGTTCTTC. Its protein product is CASSGGGSSYNEQFF.

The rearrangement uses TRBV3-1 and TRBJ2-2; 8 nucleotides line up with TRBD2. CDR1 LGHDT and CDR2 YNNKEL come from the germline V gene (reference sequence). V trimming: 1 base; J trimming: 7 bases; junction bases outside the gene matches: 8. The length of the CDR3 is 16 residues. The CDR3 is CASSQGSGKGSGELFF. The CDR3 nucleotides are TGTGCCAGCAGCCAAGGTAGCGGGAAAGGTAGCGGGGAGCTGTTTTTT.

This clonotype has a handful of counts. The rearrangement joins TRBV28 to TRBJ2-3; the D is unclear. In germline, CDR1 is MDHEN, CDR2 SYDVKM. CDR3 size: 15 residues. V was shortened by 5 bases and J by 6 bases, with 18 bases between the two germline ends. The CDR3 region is CASSLQIKPGDTQYF. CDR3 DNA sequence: TGTGCCAGCAGTCTACAAATTAAACCCGGGGATACGCAGTATTTT.

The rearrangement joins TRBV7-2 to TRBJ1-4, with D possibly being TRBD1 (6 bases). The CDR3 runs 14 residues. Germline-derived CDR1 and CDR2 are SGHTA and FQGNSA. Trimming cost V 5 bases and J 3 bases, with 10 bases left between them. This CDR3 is CASSLTGANEKLFF. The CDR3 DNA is TGTGCCAGCAGCCTGACAGGCGCTAATGAAAAACTGTTTTTT.

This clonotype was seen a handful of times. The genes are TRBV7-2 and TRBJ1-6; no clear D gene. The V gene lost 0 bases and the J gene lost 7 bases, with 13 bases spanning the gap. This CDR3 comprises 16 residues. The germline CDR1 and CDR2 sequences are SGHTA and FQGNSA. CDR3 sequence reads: CASSLAKEGFNSPLHF. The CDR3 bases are TGTGCCAGCAGCTTAGCGAAGGAGGGTTTCAATTCACCCCTCCACTTT.